These T cell receptor beta chains were read from a single sample in a study of blood T cells in healthy people across ages. TCRdb analysed the 5' RACE reads with MiXCR anew, one entry per CDR3 protein. Among 1.8 million or so distinct CDR3 sequences, 35% to 50% were seen once, and the ten largest hold more than 20%. Input material: blood. The source is a human donor in good health. The CDR3 runs from the conserved cysteine through the conserved F or W. A D gene is named only where the DNA matches it firmly. The size of a clone is reported for some rows only, either as once, few or many, or as a class for expanded clones.

CDR3aa,CDR3nt,d_gene,v_gene,abundance,j_gene
CASSLETQGTYGYTF,TGCGCCAGCAGCTTGGAGACACAGGGAACCTATGGCTACACCTTC,-,TRBV5-1,-,TRBJ1-2
CASIPTSGGIETQYF,TGTGCCAGCATCCCGACTAGCGGGGGGATAGAGACCCAGTACTTC,TRBD2,TRBV2,many,TRBJ2-5
CSARKAQGVTEAFF,TGCAGTGCTAGGAAGGCCCAGGGTGTCACTGAAGCTTTCTTT,-,TRBV20-1,many,TRBJ1-1
CSARPWGADTQYF,TGCAGTGCTAGACCTTGGGGGGCAGATACGCAGTATTTT,-,TRBV20-1,-,TRBJ2-3
CASSLRIPGPQSSYEQYF,TGTGCCAGCAGCTTACGCATCCCCGGGCCTCAGAGCTCCTACGAGCAGTACTTC,-,TRBV7-2,few,TRBJ2-7
CASSSLLTGVNTEAFF,TGCGCCAGCAGCTCCCTCCTGACAGGGGTGAACACTGAAGCTTTCTTT,TRBD1,TRBV5-1,-,TRBJ1-1
CASSLFGIYSYEQYF,TGTGCCAGCAGTTTATTCGGGATCTACTCCTACGAGCAGTACTTC,-,TRBV28,-,TRBJ2-7
CASSQDPGQGAAYNEQFF,TGCGCCAGCAGCCAAGATCCGGGACAGGGGGCTGCCTACAATGAGCAGTTCTTC,TRBD1,TRBV4-3,-,TRBJ2-1
CASSDRPLAGDQETQYF,TGTGCCAGCAGTGATAGGCCCCTAGCGGGGGACCAAGAGACCCAGTACTTC,TRBD2,TRBV2,-,TRBJ2-5
CATGTVEETQYF,TGTGCCACTGGGACAGTGGAAGAGACCCAGTACTTC,TRBD1,TRBV6-6,-,TRBJ2-5
CASGLVVGQGTNEQFF,TGTGCTAGTGGTTTGGTAGTGGGACAGGGAACTAATGAGCAGTTCTTC,TRBD1,TRBV12-5,-,TRBJ2-1
CASSGIGDGGGYGYTF,TGTGCCAGTAGTGGGATAGGGGATGGAGGGGGCTATGGCTACACCTTC,-,TRBV2,-,TRBJ1-2
CSVTRDRLANYGYTF,TGCAGTGTTACCCGGGACAGGCTAGCTAACTATGGCTACACCTTC,TRBD1,TRBV20-1,-,TRBJ1-2
CASSGQGMGTEAFF,TGTGCCAGCAGTGGACAGGGGATGGGGACTGAAGCTTTCTTT,TRBD1,TRBV6-1,once,TRBJ1-1
CASSYPGGNQPQHF,TGTGCCAGCAGTTACCCGGGGGGCAATCAGCCCCAGCATTTT,-,TRBV6-6,-,TRBJ1-5
CASSLSPASYYGYTF,TGTGCCAGCAGCTTATCTCCGGCGAGTTACTATGGCTACACCTTC,-,TRBV7-2,-,TRBJ1-2
CASSLPPGGGVVSEQYF,TGTGCCAGCAGTTTACCTCCCGGGGGCGGGGTTGTTAGCGAGCAGTACTTC,-,TRBV28,-,TRBJ2-7
CASSLDGPNTEAFF,TGTGCCAGCAGCTTAGATGGACCGAACACTGAAGCTTTCTTT,-,TRBV7-2,-,TRBJ1-1
CSVGRGQGSTSGTQYF,TGCAGCGTTGGAAGGGGACAGGGATCAACCTCGGGGACCCAGTACTTC,TRBD1,TRBV29-1,few,TRBJ2-5
CASSLMLPNSPLHF,TGTGCCAGCAGCTTAATGTTACCTAATTCACCCCTCCACTTT,-,TRBV7-9,-,TRBJ1-6
CASRFRDNNQPQHF,TGTGCCAGCAGATTCCGGGACAACAATCAGCCCCAGCATTTT,-,TRBV12-3/TRBV12-4,-,TRBJ1-5
CSGLDRGYGYTF,TGCAGCGGACTAGACAGGGGATATGGCTACACCTTC,TRBD1,TRBV29-1,few,TRBJ1-2
CASTQDRSGANVLTF,TGTGCCAGCACTCAAGATCGCTCTGGGGCCAACGTCCTGACTTTC,-,TRBV6-6,-,TRBJ2-6
CASSETSFGKFF,TGTGCCAGCAGTGAAACAAGTTTCGGAAAGTTCTTC,-,TRBV2,-,TRBJ2-1
CASSPGGYRSYEQYF,TGTGCCAGCAGTCCTGGGGGCTACCGCTCCTACGAGCAGTACTTC,-,TRBV12-3/TRBV12-4,-,TRBJ2-7
CASSPGLDVQAYF,TGTGCCAGCAGCCCGGGACTAGACGTCCAAGCGTACTTC,TRBD2,TRBV11-2,-,TRBJ2-4
CASCRVQGSYEQYF,TGCGCCAGCTGCCGTGTACAGGGCTCCTACGAGCAGTACTTC,-,TRBV5-1,-,TRBJ2-7
CASSLGGVYTQYF,TGTGCCAGCAGCTTAGGAGGCGTGTATACGCAGTATTTT,-,TRBV7-2,few,TRBJ2-3
CASSYSSKGDQPQHF,TGTGCCAGCAGTTACTCGAGTAAGGGGGATCAGCCCCAGCATTTT,-,TRBV6-5,-,TRBJ1-5
CASSLWDRKDTEAFF,TGTGCCAGCAGCCTCTGGGACAGGAAGGACACTGAAGCTTTCTTT,TRBD1,TRBV7-9,-,TRBJ1-1
CASSFQYSGEQHF,TGTGCCAGCAGCTTTCAATACTCGGGTGAGCAGCACTTC,-,TRBV7-9,-,TRBJ2-4